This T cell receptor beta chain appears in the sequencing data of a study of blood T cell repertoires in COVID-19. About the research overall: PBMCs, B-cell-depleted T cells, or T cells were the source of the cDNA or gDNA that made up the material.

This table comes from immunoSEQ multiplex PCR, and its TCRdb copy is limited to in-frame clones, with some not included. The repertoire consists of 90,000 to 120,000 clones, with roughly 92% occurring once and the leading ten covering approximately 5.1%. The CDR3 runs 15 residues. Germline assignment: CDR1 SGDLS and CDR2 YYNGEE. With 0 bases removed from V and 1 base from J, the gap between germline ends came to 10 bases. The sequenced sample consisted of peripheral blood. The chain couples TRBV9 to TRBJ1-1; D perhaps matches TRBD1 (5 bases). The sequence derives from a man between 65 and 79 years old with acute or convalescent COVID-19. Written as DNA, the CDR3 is TGTGCCAGCAGCGTAGCGACAGCGCCGAACACTGAAGCTTTCTTT. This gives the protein CASSVATAPNTEAFF.